This T cell receptor (beta chain) is drawn from a study of T cell repertoires in cytomegalovirus infection. Whole-study context: Indications came from public TCR beta signatures; they pointed to CMV infection and to a matching HLA type.

The CDR3 sequence is 15 residues long. Germline V gene data show CDR1 as SGHVS and CDR2 as FQNEAQ. Trimming at V came to 4 bases and at J to 7 bases, leaving 9 bases not matched to a gene. Overall study results and limits: Cumulative frequency of public TCR beta families picked out carriers of CMV plus the relevant HLA. Across the ex vivo response, the dominant clonotypes were HLA-C-restricted CMV-specific TCR beta clonotypes.

This clonotype was counted at least ten times. Its specificity is not known. TCRdb re-called the reads through MiXCR, storing one row per CDR3 protein. The data hold a few hundred thousand distinct CDR3 sequences, with around 15% observed a single time. Sequencing input: PBMCs. The TCR originated in a human donor in good health (CMV status not recorded). Some clones in this sample may be carry-over from other donors' samples. The genes are TRBV7-8 and TRBJ1-5, with 8 positions matching TRBD1. CDR3 amino acids: CASSSGQGAGQPQHF. The CDR3 region has the DNA TGTGCCAGCAGCTCCGGACAGGGTGCGGGCCAGCCCCAGCATTTT. Full variable domain (missing parts from reference TRBV7-8 and TRBJ1-5): GAGVSQSPRYKVAKRGQDVALRCDPISGHVSLFWYQQALGQGPEFLTYFQNEAQLDKSGLPSDRFFAERPEGSVSTLKIQRTQQEDSAVYLCASSSGQGAGQPQHFGDGTRLSIL.